Below, one T cell receptor beta chain is given with its context. The source of the sample is a study of technical replicates of blood from a handful of donors. The repertoire was sequenced with immunoSEQ multiplex PCR; TCRdb's copy has only in-frame clones and lacks some. The top ten hold approximately 0.41% of the sample, which has about 86,000 clones, just over 95% seen once. Germline V gene data show CDR1 as SNHLY and CDR2 as FYNNEI. Trimming cost V 9 bases and J 8 bases; bases outside gene matches: 9. This CDR3 comprises 13 residues. This TCR was sampled from a human donor in good health. The sequencing sample was made of T cells isolated from PBMCs. The J gene is TRBJ2-4, the V gene TRBV2, with TRBD2 identical over 8 bases. This CDR3 reads CASFGLAVDIQYF. The DNA for the CDR3 is TGTGCCAGTTTCGGACTAGCTGTAGACATTCAGTACTTC.